This entry concerns a single TCR beta chain. Deletions cut 5 bases from V and 7 bases from J, with 17 bases between. The length of the CDR3 is 13 residues. The V gene's germline CDR1 is GTSNPN and CDR2 SVGIG (reference sequence). The data originate from a study of blood T cell repertoires in COVID-19. About the study: From T cells, B-cell-depleted T cells, or PBMCs came the material, which was cDNA or gDNA.

The table came from immunoSEQ multiplex PCR; TCRdb's copy has only in-frame clones and leaves some out. The sample records 6,000 or so clones, 84% being singletons. The clonotype originates from a human donor with active COVID-19. The donor label of this sample is uncertain. Sequencing used peripheral blood. The chain joins TRBV30 to TRBJ1-2; possibly TRBD1 for D (5 bases). The CDR3 sequence is CAWGRDRPFGYTF. The CDR3 DNA reads TGTGCCTGGGGACGCGACAGACCGTTTGGCTACACCTTC.